The 25 T cell receptor beta chains below were found in one sample sequenced in a study of control samples from healthy donors and cancer patients. TCRdb keeps only in-frame clones here, not all; method: immunoSEQ multiplex PCR. Here the sample spans roughly 180,000 clones, around 94% being singletons. The sequenced sample consisted of blood. Receptors were obtained from a woman aged 18-30 years in good health.

The gene calls are TRBV18 and TRBJ1-5; D uncertain. The CDR3 contains 15 residues. Germline V lookup: CDR1 KGHSH, CDR2 LQKENI. With 6 bases removed from V and 4 bases from J, the gap between germline ends came to 16 bases. CDR3 protein: CASSPSAARNQPQHF. The CDR3 nucleotides are TGTGCCAGCTCCCCCAGCGCGGCTAGAAATCAGCCCCAGCATTTT.

The chain joins TRBV14 to TRBJ2-3; D is unclear. The germline gives CDR1 SGHDN, CDR2 FVKESK. Deletions cut 4 bases from V and 2 bases from J, with 10 bases between. The CDR3 loop spans 14 amino acids. The DNA for the CDR3 is TGTGCCAGCAGCCCCTCCTACCCCACAGATACGCAGTATTTT. Protein: CASSPSYPTDTQYF.

This clone was seen once. The V gene is TRBV15, the J gene TRBJ2-1; D is unresolved. CDR3 length: 17 amino acids. Germline V lookup: CDR1 LNHNV, CDR2 YYDKDF (reference sequence). Trimming cost V 0 bases and J 2 bases, with 14 bases left between them. The chain's CDR3 is CATSRDRMGSAYNEQFF. CDR3 DNA: TGTGCCACCAGCAGAGATAGGATGGGAAGTGCCTACAATGAGCAGTTCTTC.

This clone was picked up one time. The rearrangement uses TRBV7-2 and TRBJ2-7; TRBD2 matches 9 bases. Germline V lookup: CDR1 SGHTA, CDR2 FQGNSA. With V trimmed by 4 bases and J by 1 base, 5 bases remained unmatched. The CDR3 is 15 amino acids. CDR3 in DNA: TGTGCCAGCAGCTACATAGCGGGAGCGTCCTACGAGCAGTACTTC. Encoded protein: CASSYIAGASYEQYF.

The gene calls are TRBV2 and TRBJ2-3; unclear D gene. V was trimmed by 1 base and J by 2 bases, leaving 7 bases between them. Germline V gives CDR1 SNHLY, CDR2 FYNNEI. The CDR3 is made up of 14 amino acids. Written as DNA, the CDR3 is TGTGCCAGCAGTGAAGGGGCCACCACAGATACGCAGTATTTT. It encodes CASSEGATTDTQYF.

The genes are TRBV11-3 and TRBJ2-3; 7 nucleotides match TRBD2. The CDR3 loop spans 15 amino acids. The germline gives CDR1 SGHNT, CDR2 YENEEA. After removal of 2 bases from V and 2 bases from J, the junction contained 4 bases not matched to a gene. The CDR3 reads CASSLLAGSTDTQYF. CDR3 bases: TGTGCCAGCAGCTTATTAGCGGGTTCCACAGATACGCAGTATTTT. Using reference TRBV11-3 and TRBJ2-3 for the parts outside the CDR3, the full variable domain is EAGVVQSPRYKIIEKKQPVAFWCNPISGHNTLYWYLQNLGQGPELLIRYENEEAVDDSQLPKDRFSAERLKGVDSTLKIQPAELGDSAVYLCASSLLAGSTDTQYFGPGTRLTVL.

This chain uses TRBV3-1 (or the pseudogene TRBV3-2) with TRBJ2-5, with D perhaps matching TRBD2 (6 bases). Germline V gene data show CDR1 as LGHDT and CDR2 as YNNKEL (reference sequence). V was pared by 3 bases and J by 0 bases, with 20 bases between. The CDR3 has 18 amino acids. As DNA, the CDR3 is TGTGCCAGCAGCCACGCCGGGGGATTCGCGACGTACCAAGAGACCCAGTACTTC. The encoded protein is CASSHAGGFATYQETQYF.

The rearrangement joins TRBV7-3 to TRBJ1-1; no reliable D call. V lost 3 bases and J 2 bases, leaving 10 bases between the germline ends. The CDR3 consists of 14 residues. Germline CDR1 SGHTA, CDR2 FQGTGA. The CDR3 nucleotides read TGTGCCAGCAGCTTGGCAAATCTTAACACTGAAGCTTTCTTT. Its translation is CASSLANLNTEAFF.

The chain links TRBV3-1 (or the pseudogene TRBV3-2) to TRBJ1-2, with TRBD1 matching over 7 bases. The germline CDR1 and CDR2 sequences are LGHDT and YNNKEL (reference sequence). The junction had 12 bases not matched to a gene; V was cut back by 0 bases and J by 2 bases. The CDR3 loop spans 18 amino acids. CDR3 DNA: TGTGCCAGCAGCCAAGATCGAAGGGACAGACTCAGGAACTATGGCTACACCTTC. Amino acid sequence: CASSQDRRDRLRNYGYTF.

The chain is built from TRBV11-3 and TRBJ2-3; no definite D call. The CDR3 has 16 amino acids. Germline loops: CDR1 SGHNT, CDR2 YENEEA. V lost 0 bases and J lost 4, with 14 bases in between. The CDR3 DNA follows: TGTGCCAGCAGCTTAGAGGGTAGCCTACTTGCAGATACGCAGTATTTT. This codes for CASSLEGSLLADTQYF.

The chain is built from TRBV7-2 and TRBJ1-1; D unclear. The CDR3 runs 13 residues. Per the germline V gene, CDR1 is SGHTA and CDR2 is FQGNSA. V gave up 0 bases and J gave up 5 bases, with 7 bases separating them. The CDR3 DNA sequence: TGTGCCAGCAGCTTAGCGGCGAGGACTGAAGCTTTCTTT. This sequence encodes CASSLAARTEAFF.

This chain uses TRBV13 with TRBJ1-2; 7 bases are shared with TRBD1. From germline, CDR1 is PRHDT and CDR2 FYEKMQ (reference sequence). The CDR3 has 14 amino acids. J gave up 8 bases and V 7 bases, and 13 bases lay outside the gene matches. The CDR3 bases are TGTGCCAGCATCCCATCGACAGGGCTGAAGGGCTACACCTTC. Protein: CASIPSTGLKGYTF.

This clone was detected only once. V gene TRBV27 combines with J gene TRBJ1-2, with 7 nucleotides matching TRBD1. Losses at the gene ends were 5 bases for V and 7 bases for J; bases not matched to a gene: 19. Per the germline V gene, CDR1 is MNHEY and CDR2 is SMNVEV (reference sequence). This CDR3 is built from 17 residues. In DNA form, the CDR3 reads TGTGCCAGCAGTCCTCCGGGACAGACTTCCTCCAGGGGTGGCTACACCTTC. This sequence encodes CASSPPGQTSSRGGYTF.

J is TRBJ2-7 and V is TRBV25-1, with D possibly TRBD2 on 7 matching bases. Germline CDR1 MGHDK, CDR2 SYGVNS. V was cut by 3 bases and J by 6 bases, with 15 bases left in between. CDR3 size: 14 residues. CDR3 protein: CASSDSRGLGEQYF. The DNA for the CDR3 is TGTGCCAGCAGTGATTCGCGGGGGCTCGGCGAGCAGTACTTC.

The CDR3 sequence: CASSDMTGGTVGTIYF. CDR3 coding DNA: TGTGCCAGCAGTGATATGACAGGGGGTACCGTTGGCACCATATATTTT. The V call is TRBV6-1, the J call TRBJ1-3, with 9 positions matching TRBD1. J gave up 9 bases and V 3 bases, and 12 bases lay outside the gene matches. The germline V gene has CDR1 MNHNS and CDR2 SASEGT. The CDR3 is made up of 16 amino acids.

The V call is TRBV2, the J call TRBJ1-5, with D perhaps TRBD1 (5 bases). Germline CDR1 SNHLY, CDR2 FYNNEI. The CDR3 is 14 amino acids. Trimming cost V 7 bases and J 4 bases, with 14 bases left between them. CDR3 amino acids: CASKGYKGNQPQHF. CDR3 DNA sequence: TGTGCCAGCAAGGGGTACAAGGGTAATCAGCCCCAGCATTTT.

The gene calls are TRBV7-9 and TRBJ1-5; 7 nucleotides line up with TRBD1. Germline CDR1 is SEHNR and CDR2 is FQNEAQ (reference sequence). The CDR3 is 13 residues long. V gave up 8 bases and J gave up 3 bases; unmatched junction bases: 4. CDR3 sequence: CASQGDPNQPQHF. CDR3 coding DNA: TGTGCCAGCCAGGGGGATCCCAATCAGCCCCAGCATTTT.

This clone appeared once. This sequence joins TRBV5-1 and TRBJ2-1, with TRBD2 identical over 10 bases. V shed 2 bases, J shed 4 bases, and the junction held 0 bases outside the gene matches. This CDR3 contains 14 residues. The V gene's germline CDR1 is SGHRS and CDR2 YFSETQ. CDR3 region: CASSLLAGYNEQFF. In nucleotides, the CDR3 is TGCGCCAGCAGCTTACTAGCGGGGTACAATGAGCAGTTCTTC.

The chain uses TRBV13 and TRBJ1-1; D might be TRBD1 (5 bases). This CDR3 spans 13 amino acids. V lost 5 bases and J 7 bases, leaving 14 bases between the germline ends. The germline V gene has CDR1 PRHDT and CDR2 FYEKMQ (reference sequence). In nucleotides, the CDR3 is TGTGCCAGCAGCCTGGGGCGGACCTATGAAGCTTTCTTT. This encodes CASSLGRTYEAFF.

V and J are TRBV12-3 or TRBV12-4 and TRBJ1-1; 8 bases line up with TRBD1. V lost 5 bases and J lost 8; bases outside the gene matches: 7. CDR3 length equals 13 residues. The CDR3 region has the DNA TGTGCCAGCAGTGGAGGACAGGGCCGAGAAGCTTTCTTT. This translates into CASSGGQGREAFF.

The gene calls are TRBV19 and TRBJ1-1; 8 nucleotides align to TRBD1. In germline, CDR1 is LNHDA, CDR2 SQIVND (reference sequence). The CDR3 is 14 residues long. V lost 3 bases, J lost 5 bases, and 5 bases stayed unmatched. CDR3 amino acids: CASSMQGAWTEAFF. In nucleotides, the CDR3 is TGTGCCAGTAGTATGCAGGGGGCATGGACTGAAGCTTTCTTT.

The chain uses TRBV12-3 or TRBV12-4 and TRBJ1-2; D call uncertain. The ends were cut back, 5 bases at V and 6 bases at J, with 13 bases in the middle. CDR3 size: 13 residues. The DNA for the CDR3 is TGTGCCAGCAGTCTTCCAAATACGGATGGCTACACCTTC. The encoded protein is CASSLPNTDGYTF.

V is TRBV4-3 and J is TRBJ1-2, with D unclear. This CDR3 comprises 13 residues. The germline gives CDR1 LGHNA, CDR2 YSLEER. The V end was cut by 0 bases, the J end by 10 bases, with 12 bases between. The DNA of the CDR3 is TGCGCCAGCAGCCAAGAAATAGGCCAGGCCTACACCTTC. Translated: CASSQEIGQAYTF.

The chain uses TRBV3-1 (or the pseudogene TRBV3-2) and TRBJ2-2; 10 bases align to TRBD2. The CDR3 is made up of 20 amino acids. Per germline, CDR1 LGHDT and CDR2 YNNKEL (reference sequence). Trimming at V came to 0 bases and at J to 5 bases, leaving 15 bases not matched to a gene. CDR3 sequence (DNA): TGTGCCAGCAGCCAAGATAACCCCAGAGCGGGAGGGACCATTACCGGGGAGCTGTTTTTT. This translates into CASSQDNPRAGGTITGELFF.

V and J are TRBV4-1 and TRBJ1-2, with D maybe TRBD1 (6 bases). Germline CDR1 reads MGHRA; CDR2 reads YSYEKL. The ends were cut back, 3 bases at V and 8 bases at J, with 16 bases in the middle. The CDR3 consists of 14 residues. The CDR3 is CASSQGQTGRGYTF. As DNA, the CDR3 is TGCGCCAGCAGCCAGGGCCAAACAGGGAGGGGCTACACCTTC.